This TCR beta chain originates from a study of T cell changes during pregnancy in multiple sclerosis. The protocol was immunoSEQ multiplex PCR, while the TCRdb copy is restricted to in-frame clones and leaves out a portion. Of approximately 50,000 clones listed, 80% to 95% are singletons. Germline V lookup: CDR1 MNHNY, CDR2 SVGAGI (reference sequence). V gave up 2 bases and J gave up 4 bases; unmatched junction bases: 4. This CDR3 contains 15 residues. The J gene is TRBJ2-5, the V gene TRBV6-6, with 10 bases identical to TRBD1. This receptor was identified in a female donor with multiple sclerosis, enrolled in a pregnancy study. The sequencing here drew on CD4+ T cells from peripheral blood mononuclear cells, taken after pregnancy. The DNA of the CDR3 is TGTGCCAGCAGTTACAGACAGGGGGCTCGAGAGACCCAGTACTTC. It specifies CASSYRQGARETQYF.